These T cell receptor beta chains were read from a single sample in a study of radiotherapy plus CTLA-4 blockade in lung cancer. Profiling relied on immunoSEQ multiplex PCR, and the TCRdb table lists in-frame clones only, not all of them. The sample has 55,000 to 65,000 clones, 70% to 80% seen once. This material consisted of peripheral blood, taken from a patient treated with radiotherapy plus ipilimumab. These receptor sequences come from a human donor with non-small cell lung cancer who had a partial response to radiotherapy plus ipilimumab. The CDR3 runs from the conserved cysteine through the conserved F or W. A D gene is named only where the DNA matches it firmly. Size is omitted from some rows. Given values are once, few, many or a class for expanded clones.

V gene,D gene,J gene,clone size,CDR3 DNA,CDR3 protein
TRBV12-5,TRBD1,TRBJ1-2,-,TGTGCTAGTGGTTTGGGGCAGGGGGTTGGCTACACCTTC,CASGLGQGVGYTF
TRBV7-2,TRBD2,TRBJ2-5,-,TGTGCCAGCAGCCATCGACTAGCGGGGGTCCAAGAGACCCAGTACTTC,CASSHRLAGVQETQYF
TRBV27,-,TRBJ2-7,-,TGTGCCAGCAGTTTATCGGACAGCAAATACGAGCAGTACTTC,CASSLSDSKYEQYF
TRBV19,-,TRBJ1-5,-,TGTGCCAGTAGTATGGAGAAGGGGGATCAGCCCCAGCATTTT,CASSMEKGDQPQHF
TRBV28,-,TRBJ1-4,-,TGTGCCAGCAGCCCGCATAGCACTAATGAAAAACTGTTTTTT,CASSPHSTNEKLFF
TRBV9,-,TRBJ2-3,-,TGTGCCAGCAGCGTAGCTACGAATCGGGCGGGGCCAGATACGCAGTATTTT,CASSVATNRAGPDTQYF
TRBV18,-,TRBJ1-1,-,TGTGCCAGCTCACGACCAGGGAGGGTCACTGAAGCTTTCTTT,CASSRPGRVTEAFF
TRBV5-1,TRBD1,TRBJ1-3,-,TGCGCCAGCAGCTTGGTTGGGACAGGGCTTGGAAACACCATATATTTT,CASSLVGTGLGNTIYF
TRBV28,-,TRBJ2-7,-,TGTGCCAGCAGTTCGTCCTACGAGCAGTACTTC,CASSSSYEQYF
TRBV6-5,TRBD1,TRBJ2-7,-,TGTGCCAGCAGTTACTCTCAGGACAGGGTATACGAGCAGTACTTC,CASSYSQDRVYEQYF
TRBV9,TRBD1,TRBJ1-2,-,TGTGCCAGCAGCGTAGCTACAGGGGGAGGTGGCTACACCTTC,CASSVATGGGGYTF
TRBV7-9,-,TRBJ2-3,few,TGTGCCAGCAGCTTCGTAGCGGAGGATAGCACAGATACGCAGTATTTT,CASSFVAEDSTDTQYF
TRBV6-5,TRBD2,TRBJ2-7,-,TGTGCCAGTGCGGGACTAGCGGGTTCCTACGAGCAGTACTTC,CASAGLAGSYEQYF
TRBV9,-,TRBJ2-5,-,TGTGCCAGCAGCGCAGAAATATTCCAAGAGACCCAGTACTTC,CASSAEIFQETQYF
TRBV19,-,TRBJ2-6,-,TGTGCCAGTAGTACCCCGTACGACGGGAGCTCTGGGGCCAACGTCCTGACTTTC,CASSTPYDGSSGANVLTF
TRBV7-3,-,TRBJ2-3,-,TGTGCCAGCAGCCCGGACTTCGGCACAGATACGCAGTATTTT,CASSPDFGTDTQYF
TRBV6-5,-,TRBJ1-1,-,TGTGCCAGCAGTTCCCCAGTCAGGGCGGTTACTGAAGCTTTCTTT,CASSSPVRAVTEAFF
TRBV7-2,-,TRBJ2-1,few,TGTGCCAGCAGCCCCTTGGGACTGGCTTCTGGAGAGCAGTTCTTC,CASSPLGLASGEQFF
TRBV30,TRBD1,TRBJ1-2,once,TGTGCCTGGGGGGTTTCGGCAGGGGGATATGGCTACACCTTC,CAWGVSAGGYGYTF
TRBV6-5,-,TRBJ2-1,once,TGTGCCAGCAGTTCATTGCCTAAGCAGTTCTTC,CASSSLPKQFF
TRBV19,-,TRBJ1-1,-,TGTGCCAGTATGGGGCGTGGGGGCTCAGTGAACACTGAAGCTTTCTTT,CASMGRGGSVNTEAFF
TRBV6-6,-,TRBJ2-4,once,TGTGCCAGCAGTCCCCAAGGACTAGCCAAAAACATTCAGTACTTC,CASSPQGLAKNIQYF
TRBV27,-,TRBJ2-5,few,TGTGCCAGCAGTTTCTTTGCGGGCGGGGAGACCCAGTACTTC,CASSFFAGGETQYF
TRBV28,TRBD1,TRBJ1-2,few,TGTGCCAGCAGGGAACAGGGGATTGACTATGGCTACACCTTC,CASREQGIDYGYTF
TRBV28,TRBD1,TRBJ2-3,-,TGTGCCAGCAGTGGCTCAGGGGGACCCACAGATACGCAGTATTTT,CASSGSGGPTDTQYF
TRBV19,TRBD2,TRBJ2-5,few,TGTGCCAGTAGTATCGGTCGGACTAGCGGGGGGAAAGAGACCCAGTACTTC,CASSIGRTSGGKETQYF
TRBV5-1,-,TRBJ2-5,once,TGCGCCAGCAGCTCCTCAGGGACACACCAAGAGACCCAGTACTTC,CASSSSGTHQETQYF
TRBV4-1,-,TRBJ2-7,-,TGCGCCAGCAGCCCGACAGAGGAACCTTTTTACGAGCAGTACTTC,CASSPTEEPFYEQYF
TRBV7-9,-,TRBJ1-5,-,TGTGCCAGCAGCCCGGCGGGGGGCAATCAGCCCCAGCATTTT,CASSPAGGNQPQHF
TRBV11-1,TRBD1,TRBJ2-1,once,TGTGCCAGCAGCTTAGGGACAGGGGGCTACGGGTACAATGAGCAGTTCTTC,CASSLGTGGYGYNEQFF
TRBV19,-,TRBJ1-5,few,TGTGCCAGTAGTATATCAGGCAGTTTACTTACTAGCAATCAGCCCCAGCATTTT,CASSISGSLLTSNQPQHF
TRBV7-9,-,TRBJ1-2,-,TGTGCCAGCAGCTTAGTCCAGGGGAGCAACTATGGCTACACCTTC,CASSLVQGSNYGYTF
TRBV6-1,-,TRBJ2-3,-,TGTGCCAGCGGGGACGGCGGGGTGGGTACGCAGTATTTT,CASGDGGVGTQYF
TRBV7-8,TRBD2,TRBJ2-2,-,TGTGCCAGCAGCCCCCGGACTAGCGGGGGTGGCACCGGGGAGCTGTTTTTT,CASSPRTSGGGTGELFF
TRBV7-8,-,TRBJ2-1,-,TGTGCCAGCAGCTTAGGACTAAACTCCTACAATGAGCAGTTCTTC,CASSLGLNSYNEQFF
TRBV6-5,-,TRBJ2-3,-,TGTGCCAGCAGCCCTCTAGGCGCGGAGACAGATACGCAGTATTTT,CASSPLGAETDTQYF
TRBV5-1,TRBD2,TRBJ2-3,-,TGCGCCAGCAGCATAGGACTAGCGGGGAGGCTAAGTACGCAGTATTTT,CASSIGLAGRLSTQYF
TRBV6-1,-,TRBJ2-5,-,TGTGCCAGCAGTGGCCTCTCCGCAGGGCGTGGGGAGACCCAGTACTTC,CASSGLSAGRGETQYF
TRBV5-6,TRBD1,TRBJ1-2,-,TGTGCCAGCAGCTTGTTGACAGGGAAACGTATCGACTATGGCTACACCTTC,CASSLLTGKRIDYGYTF
TRBV5-1,TRBD2,TRBJ2-3,-,TGCGCCAGCAGGCTGACTAGCGGGGGGGCCCGAGATACGCAGTATTTT,CASRLTSGGARDTQYF
TRBV9,-,TRBJ2-1,-,TGTGCCAGCAGCCAAACCGGACAGTACAATGAGCAGTTCTTC,CASSQTGQYNEQFF
TRBV9,-,TRBJ1-2,-,TGTGCCAGCAGCCCCCGGGGGGGCTATGGCTACACCTTC,CASSPRGGYGYTF